This TCR beta chain is from a study of blood T cell repertoires in COVID-19. For the study at large: Collection of acute and convalescent COVID-19 samples took place in the United States, Italy and Spain. The analysed material was cDNA or gDNA that came from T cells, B-cell-depleted T cells, or PBMCs.

Data came from immunoSEQ multiplex PCR; TCRdb stores just in-frame clones and leaves some out. Of 150,000 to 180,000 clones listed, approximately 78% are singletons. Germline loops: CDR1 MNHEY, CDR2 SVGAGI. V lost 6 bases and J lost 5; bases outside the gene matches: 5. CDR3 length: 13 amino acids. The receptor was isolated from a man at least 80 years old with acute or convalescent COVID-19. This chain links TRBV6-5 with TRBJ1-2; TRBD1 matches 8 bases. Source material: peripheral blood. The CDR3 is CASRTGVLYGYTF. In DNA form, the CDR3 reads TGTGCCAGCAGGACAGGGGTACTATATGGCTACACCTTC.